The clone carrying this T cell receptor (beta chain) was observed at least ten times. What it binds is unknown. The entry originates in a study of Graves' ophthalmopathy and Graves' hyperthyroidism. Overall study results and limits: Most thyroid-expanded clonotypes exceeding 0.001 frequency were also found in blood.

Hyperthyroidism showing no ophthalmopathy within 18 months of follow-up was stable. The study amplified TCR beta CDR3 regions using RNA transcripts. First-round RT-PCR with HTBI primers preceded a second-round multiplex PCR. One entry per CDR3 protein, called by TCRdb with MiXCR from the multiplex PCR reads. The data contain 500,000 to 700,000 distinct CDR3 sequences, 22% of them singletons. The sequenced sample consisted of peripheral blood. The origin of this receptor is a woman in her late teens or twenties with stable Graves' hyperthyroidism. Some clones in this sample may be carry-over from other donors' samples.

The chain's CDR3 is CASSLFVGVDTEAFF. The CDR3 coding sequence is TGTGCCAGCAGCTTATTTGTTGGGGTTGACACTGAAGCTTTCTTT. The V gene is TRBV7-8, the J gene TRBJ1-1; D is uncertain. The CDR3 contains 15 residues. CDR1 and CDR2 from the germline V gene are SGHVS and FQNEAQ. The V end was cut by 2 bases, the J end by 3 bases, with 13 bases between.